Presented here are 26 T cell receptor beta chains from one specimen sequenced in a study of Graves' ophthalmopathy and Graves' hyperthyroidism. Using RNA transcripts, the TCR beta CDR3 regions were amplified. The first round was an RT-PCR with HTBI primers, and the second round was a multiplex PCR. TCRdb re-called the multiplex PCR reads with MiXCR, one entry per CDR3 protein. The data contain approximately 460,000 distinct CDR3 sequences, approximately 15% of them singletons. The specimen was blood. The source is a woman in her 30s with Graves' ophthalmopathy.

This clonotype was seen ten or more times. The V and J genes are TRBV27 and TRBJ2-7, with 11 bases fitting TRBD1. J was trimmed by 3 bases and V by 2 bases; bases with no gene match: 3. The CDR3 is 15 amino acids. In germline, CDR1 is MNHEY, CDR2 SMNVEV (reference sequence). The CDR3 nucleotides read TGTGCCAGCAGTTTAGGGACAGGGGGTGTCTACGAGCAGTACTTC. Translating gives CASSLGTGGVYEQYF.

Many counts were recorded for this clonotype. The V call is TRBV7-3, the J call TRBJ1-2; 7 nucleotides align to TRBD1. Losses at the gene ends were 1 base for V and 6 bases for J; bases not matched to a gene: 11. Germline V CDR1 and CDR2: SGHTA, FQGTGA. CDR3 size: 16 residues. Here the CDR3 reads CASSLRSSDRVNGYTF. The CDR3 coding sequence is TGTGCCAGCAGCTTAAGGTCATCCGACAGGGTCAATGGCTACACCTTC. The variable domain in full, completed from reference TRBV7-3 and TRBJ1-2, reads GAGVSQTPSNKVTEKGKYVELRCDPISGHTALYWYRQSLGQGPEFLIYFQGTGAADDSGLPNDRFFAVRPEGSVSTLKIQRTERGDSAVYLCASSLRSSDRVNGYTFGSGTRLTVV.

This clonotype was counted at least ten times. The chain has TRBV12-3 or TRBV12-4 and TRBJ2-5, with TRBD2 matching 7 bases. V shed 3 bases and J 5 bases; nucleotides not matched to a gene: 3. This CDR3 has 13 residues. CDR3 sequence reads: CASSLVSGETQYF. The CDR3 nucleotides are TGTGCCAGCAGTTTGGTTAGCGGGGAGACCCAGTACTTC.

This clonotype was counted ten times or more. V usage is TRBV12-3 or TRBV12-4 and J usage is TRBJ1-1; tentative D call: TRBD1 (6 bases). The CDR3 is 14 residues long. V lost 7 bases and J lost 3, with 15 bases in between. CDR3 DNA: TGTGCCAGCACGCCAACCACAGGGTACACTGAAGCTTTCTTT. Translating gives CASTPTTGYTEAFF.

At least ten counts were recorded for this clonotype. The rearrangement joins TRBV10-3 to TRBJ2-7; 12 bases line up with TRBD2. Germline V CDR1 and CDR2: ENHRY, SYGVKD. After removal of 6 bases from V and 5 bases from J, the junction contained 5 bases not matched to a gene. CDR3 length equals 14 residues. The CDR3 coding sequence is TGTGCCATCAGCGGACTAGCGGGATGGGACGAGCAGTACTTC. Translating gives CAISGLAGWDEQYF.

This clonotype has a handful of counts. The CDR3 region is CASSQLAGGAYEQYF. The CDR3 coding sequence is TGCGCCAGCAGCCAATTAGCGGGGGGCGCCTACGAGCAGTACTTC. The chain employs TRBV4-1 and TRBJ2-7, with 10 bases fitting TRBD2. V shed 2 bases and J 2 bases; nucleotides not matched to a gene: 3. There are 15 residues in the CDR3. Germline V gene data show CDR1 as MGHRA and CDR2 as YSYEKL.

This clonotype was detected many times. The chain is built from TRBV5-1 and TRBJ2-7, with a possible D match to TRBD1 (5 bases). The CDR3 is 15 residues long. Germline V gives CDR1 SGHRS, CDR2 YFSETQ. The ends were cut back, 0 bases at V and 5 bases at J, with 15 bases in the middle. CDR3 amino acids: CASSLARAGVDEQYF. The CDR3 nucleotides read TGCGCCAGCAGCTTGGCCAGGGCCGGCGTCGACGAGCAGTACTTC.

The rearrangement uses TRBV27 and TRBJ2-2, with TRBD1 as a possible D gene (6 bases). CDR3 size: 14 residues. V dropped 6 bases and J dropped 6 bases, with 14 bases sitting between them. CDR1 and CDR2 from the germline V gene are MNHEY and SMNVEV (reference sequence). The DNA for the CDR3 is TGTGCCAGCAGCTTACAGGGATTGTCCGGGGAGCTGTTTTTT. Protein sequence: CASSLQGLSGELFF.

The V call is TRBV15, the J call TRBJ2-4; D is unresolved. V was trimmed by 1 base and J by 0 bases, leaving 7 bases between them. The CDR3 is 15 residues long. Germline CDR1 LNHNV, CDR2 YYDKDF (reference sequence). Written as DNA, the CDR3 is TGTGCCACCAGCAGAGTTTTTCTAGCCAAAAACATTCAGTACTTC. Protein product: CATSRVFLAKNIQYF.

This clonotype was seen ten or more times. CDR3 bases: TGTGCCAGCAGCTTAAACAGGGGGCCCCGAGAGACCCAGTACTTC. This encodes CASSLNRGPRETQYF. This chain uses TRBV11-2 with TRBJ2-5; TRBD1 aligns across 9 bases. Germline V lookup: CDR1 SGHAT, CDR2 FQNNGV. V lost 2 bases to trimming and J lost 4 bases; unmatched junction nucleotides: 5. CDR3 length: 15 amino acids.

This clonotype has a count of ten or more. The chain has TRBV12-3 or TRBV12-4 and TRBJ1-3, with a tentative D call TRBD1 (6 bases). Trimming cost V 6 bases and J 3 bases, with 18 bases left between them. This CDR3 comprises 16 residues. Here the CDR3 DNA reads TGTGCCAGCAGGCTGGGACGAGGGGGTCATGGAAACACCATATATTTT. Translation: CASRLGRGGHGNTIYF.

This clonotype occurred many times. This chain joins TRBV19 and TRBJ2-7; D unresolved. This CDR3 contains 16 residues. V lost 1 base, J lost 0 bases, and 13 bases lay in between. Germline CDR1 and CDR2: LNHDA and SQIVND (reference sequence). The CDR3 bases are TGTGCCAGTAGTATAGGAAACCAGAAAGGCTCCTACGAGCAGTACTTC. Protein: CASSIGNQKGSYEQYF.

Ten or more counts support this clonotype. The V and J genes are TRBV7-6 and TRBJ2-2, with D tentatively TRBD2 (6 bases). The CDR3 runs to 14 residues. Germline CDR1 is SGHVS and CDR2 is FNYEAQ. V was shortened by 1 base and J by 4 bases, with 7 bases between the two germline ends. The CDR3 protein is CASSLVAATGELFF. The DNA of the CDR3 is TGTGCCAGCAGCTTAGTAGCGGCCACCGGGGAGCTGTTTTTT.

In this sample, this clonotype turned up many times. The chain has TRBV2 and TRBJ2-2; D gene ambiguous. There are 17 residues in the CDR3. Germline V gives CDR1 SNHLY, CDR2 FYNNEI. Trimming removed 3 bases at V and 0 bases at J, with 14 bases between. The CDR3 region is CASSDSLFLANTGELFF. CDR3 DNA sequence: TGTGCCAGCAGTGACAGTCTGTTCCTTGCGAACACCGGGGAGCTGTTTTTT.

This clonotype was detected many times. This rearrangement joins TRBV4-2 to TRBJ1-3; D gene ambiguous. The CDR3 length is 15 residues. Germline V gene lookup returns CDR1 LGHNA and CDR2 YNFKEQ. With 1 base removed from V and 0 bases from J, the gap between germline ends came to 7 bases. CDR3 in amino acids: CASSQVGFSGNTIYF. The CDR3 DNA sequence: TGTGCCAGCAGCCAAGTAGGATTCTCTGGAAACACCATATATTTT.

In this sample, this clonotype turned up a few times. Germline and junction disagree at one end, which may indicate a read error. The chain combines TRBV14 with TRBJ2-1, with 8 bases matching TRBD2. The CDR3 length is 16 residues. Per germline, CDR1 SGHDN and CDR2 FVKESK. CDR3 nucleotide sequence: TGTGCCTGCAGCGGTTTCTATGGCGGGGGGAACAATGAGCAGTTCTTC. This sequence encodes CACSGFYGGGNNEQFF.

Concerning this clonotype: At one end, the junction sequence differs from germline, possibly due to a read error. This rearrangement joins TRBV18 to TRBJ1-2; TRBD1 is a possible D gene (6 bases). There are 13 residues in the CDR3. Germline loops: CDR1 KGHSH, CDR2 LQKENI. In DNA form, the CDR3 reads TGTGCCAGCTCAAACGGGGGGCTGGACGGCTACAGCTTC. It translates to CASSNGGLDGYSF.

This clonotype was seen many times. The chain employs TRBV12-5 and TRBJ2-2, with 7 positions matching TRBD2. The CDR3 is 14 residues long. J lost 6 bases, V lost 2 bases, and 3 bases had no gene match. Germline CDR1 reads LGHNT; CDR2 reads FRNRAP. The CDR3 DNA sequence: TGTGCTAGTGGTTTGTACGCGGGAGCCGGGGAGCTGTTTTTT. This codes for CASGLYAGAGELFF. Filled out from reference TRBV12-5 and TRBJ2-2, the complete variable domain reads DARVTQTPRHKVTEMGQEVTMRCQPILGHNTVFWYRQTMMQGLELLAYFRNRAPLDDSGMPKDRFSAEMPDATLATLKIQPSEPRDSAVYFCASGLYAGAGELFFGEGSRLTVL.

This clonotype was recorded at least ten times. V usage is TRBV2 and J usage is TRBJ2-5; 8 positions match TRBD2. This CDR3 is 12 amino acids long. The ends lost 6 bases at V and 5 bases at J; junction bases unmatched: 2. CDR1 and CDR2 from the germline V gene are SNHLY and FYNNEI. The CDR3 here is CASSGGDETQYF. CDR3 nucleotides: TGTGCCAGCAGCGGGGGGGACGAGACCCAGTACTTC.

Ten or more counts support this clonotype. The V and J genes are TRBV12-3 or TRBV12-4 and TRBJ2-7; D ambiguous. V dropped 2 bases and J dropped 5 bases, with 10 bases sitting between them. CDR3 size: 13 residues. The CDR3 region has the DNA TGTGCCAGCAGTTTATTCGAAGTCCACGAGCAGTACTTC. Translated: CASSLFEVHEQYF.

The V gene is TRBV5-1, the J gene TRBJ2-5; no reliable D call. This CDR3 has 15 residues. Germline CDR1 is SGHRS and CDR2 is YFSETQ. The ends were cut back, 0 bases at V and 1 base at J, with 10 bases in the middle. CDR3 in amino acids: CASSLGHSPQETQYF. For the CDR3, the DNA is TGCGCCAGCAGCTTGGGCCATTCCCCCCAAGAGACCCAGTACTTC.

This clonotype was seen a few times. The chain carries TRBV11-2 and TRBJ1-5; TRBD1 might be the D (5 bases). The germline CDR1 and CDR2 sequences are SGHAT and FQNNGV. The CDR3 length is 16 residues. V lost 4 bases, J lost 3 bases, and 16 bases lay in between. The CDR3 loop reads CASSSQVGPFNQPQHF. CDR3 sequence (DNA): TGTGCCAGCAGCTCCCAGGTGGGGCCTTTCAATCAGCCCCAGCATTTT.

CDR3 sequence reads: CSATGSQGAGEQYF. DNA of the CDR3: TGCAGTGCTACCGGCTCCCAGGGGGCAGGGGAGCAGTACTTC. The genes are TRBV20-1 and TRBJ2-7; 8 bases fit TRBD1. Trimming cost V 4 bases and J 7 bases; bases outside gene matches: 12. There are 14 residues in the CDR3. Germline loops: CDR1 DFQATT, CDR2 SNEGSKA (reference sequence).

At least ten counts were recorded for this clonotype. The chain uses TRBV24-1 and TRBJ2-2, with 11 bases that match TRBD1. This CDR3 contains 16 residues. In germline, CDR1 is KGHDR, CDR2 SFDVKD. J lost 3 bases, V lost 4 bases, and 3 bases had no gene match. CDR3 nucleotide sequence: TGTGCCACCAGTGACCCGGGACAGGGGGACACCGGGGAGCTGTTTTTT. Its protein product is CATSDPGQGDTGELFF.

V is TRBV11-2 and J is TRBJ1-1; 8 positions agree with TRBD1. Unmatched junction bases numbered 7, after V lost 5 bases and J lost 11 bases. CDR3 length: 12 residues. Germline V CDR1 and CDR2: SGHAT, FQNNGV. CDR3 nucleotides: TGTGCCAGCAGCCCAAACAGGGGGGGGGCTTTCTTT. Translated, it gives CASSPNRGGAFF.

On this clonotype: At one of its ends the junction is not consistent with the germline gene, which may arise from a read error. This chain joins TRBV6-5 and TRBJ1-1; TRBD1 agrees at 9 bases. Per the germline V gene, CDR1 is MNHEY and CDR2 is SVGAGI. CDR3 size: 14 residues. CDR3 nucleotides: TGTGCCAGCAGTTTACAGGGGGCGCACACTGGAGCTTTCTTT. Its protein is CASSLQGAHTGAFF.